This T cell receptor (beta chain) came from a study of cytomegalovirus exposure and HLA in healthy donors (dated by TCRdb to about 2017). Study-wide context: According to an earlier analysis of 587 of the donors, about 179 million T cells yielded 117 million unique TCR beta sequences and 276 Gb of sequence data. Roughly 300 gigabases of sequencing data and around 88 million unique TCR sequences made up an early release that covered over 550 HLA-typed donors. In the later analysis, no new phenotypic data were used to find candidate immune exposures; instead, reliance was placed on TCR beta sequences and their occurrence across donors. A later genetic analysis took genome-wide SNP genotypes for about three fifths of the 666 donors and used that subset as a discovery cohort. The study aimed to test whether signatures of past pathogen exposure could be identified by cataloging public T cell receptors. Besides the first cohort of some 670 subjects, a separate validation cohort made up of over a hundred different subjects was used. All discovery cohort repertoires had been generated on a single sequencing platform. HLA typing covered class I and class II loci at four-digit resolution. An earlier analysis of some 500 of the donors used high-throughput TCR beta sequencing to judge whether each TCR beta V gene segment behaved as functional or pseudogenic. The T cell repertoires of several hundred subjects were profiled by immunosequencing and related to cytomegalovirus serostatus. Five DR-DQ haplotypes were handled as single units for association and clustering, since linkage in the cohort was strong. Of the roughly 400 genotyped donors, 65% to 90% fell in the genetic ancestry cluster associated with self-reported Caucasian donors. A later analysis re-examined previously published TCR beta repertoires from just over 650 donors and added high-resolution HLA genotyping to investigate patterns of TCR occurrence. Donor age, sex, ethnicity and CMV serostatus were compiled together with the repertoire data. Across some 400 genotyped donors of the cohort, an average of about 250,000 unique TCR beta nucleotide sequences per donor were sequenced, and approximately 17% of those sequences were non-productive. The study combined high-throughput TCR immunosequencing, statistical association of individual TCRs with disease status, and machine learning to predict cytomegalovirus infection status. The number of typed donors differed by locus: roughly 629-630 for A, B, C, DRB1 and DQB1; roughly 510 for DQA1; over 600 for DPA1; and about 470 for DPB1. What the study reported, not specific to this receptor: In a later genetic analysis, fewer N-insertions in productive TCRs were reported among donors in an Asian-associated ancestry cluster than the approximately 670-donor mean. Some IMGT-functional V segments, including TRBV6-2 and TRBV6-3, could not be told apart with the 87-base-pair reads, so those segments were excluded. Because HLA typing was unavailable for some donors at each locus, only the typed subset was used in association tests. According to a later analysis, most CMV-associated TCR beta chains appeared to be HLA-restricted, and the HLA associations seemed to be driven largely by CMV exposure. A cluster of highly shared sequence variants was judged likely to represent a technical artifact of the sequencing pipeline. For the cohort, immune exposure information was limited to CMV serostatus. A later analysis associated roughly 17,000 TCR beta sequences with specific HLA alleles at a false discovery rate of 0.05. A later analysis found that TCR association rates varied across HLA loci, with DRB1 alleles showing the most associated TCRs and HLA-C alleles the fewest. A later genetic analysis associated a missense DCLRE1C variant with V-gene and J-gene trimming of TCR beta chains, and an independent cohort replicated the association. The classifier was reported to diagnose cytomegalovirus status with high specificity and sensitivity in both the original and validation cohorts. The study gave a list of about 150 TCR beta chains associated with cytomegalovirus. In an earlier analysis of some 640 of the donors, most TCR beta V segments were observed in productive rearrangements about 90% or about 30% of the time, broadly matching IMGT annotations. About 15 rarely observed V segments, including chromosome 9 orphons, were excluded from the earlier analysis of some 590 of the donors because counts were too low. The authors suggested that the approach could potentially be extended to other disease states and immunological phenotypes. A later analysis found that HLA-associated TCR beta chains were more clonally expanded and had lower generation probabilities than equally common non-associated chains. A later analysis reported that several top co-occurrence clusters appeared linked to parvovirus B19, influenza, CMV and Epstein-Barr virus. In vitro tests confirmed that three of the cytomegalovirus-associated TCR beta chains recognize cytomegalovirus antigens. Correlated functional status among segregating V segments might reflect linkage disequilibrium, but an unknown experimental factor could not be ruled out. A further reported finding was that TCR beta sequences accurately predicted the HLA-A and HLA-B alleles for most subjects in the first cohort. Only TCR beta chains were sequenced in this cohort, and the absence of alpha or paired-chain data limited detectable features. Across donors, most TCR sequences were observed very rarely, whereas some public TCRs were present in many individuals. When HLA alleles, especially DR and DQ, strongly co-occurred, TCR associations were difficult to assign to individual alleles. Presence/absence analyses assumed roughly uniform sequencing depth across donors, an assumption that may not hold.

The cohort was made up of approximately 700 healthy bone marrow donors. Cohort members were all nominally healthy when sampled, although unrecorded immune exposures were likely present. The donor was CMV seropositive and belonged to the group of over 250 seropositive cohort members. Every donor gave a peripheral blood sample, and the peripheral blood mononuclear cells from that sample were used for TCR beta sequencing. The Qiagen DNeasy Blood Extraction Kit was used to extract genomic DNA from the blood cell samples. Points on this clone: No antigen is known for it. Within one base of it there is no much larger clone, and no base qualities were kept.

The library relied on the immunoSEQ multiplex PCR assay. For the multiplex PCR, a mixture combining 60 forward primers for TCR Vbeta segments and 13 reverse primers for TCR Jbeta segments was used. Amplification of the CDR3 region of rearranged TCR beta genes was performed with a multiplex PCR assay on genomic DNA. Amplified TCR beta libraries were sequenced as 87-base-pair reads on the Illumina HiSeq System. The original methods were these. A later analysis tallied around 80 million unique TCR beta chains across the 600 to 700 repertoires, and about 12 million of those chains were shared by two or more donors. Raw reads were error-corrected and collapsed into unique sequences by a nearest-neighbor algorithm in which closely related sequences were merged to remove PCR and sequencing errors. To assign V, D and J gene segments, CDR3 sequences were aligned to IMGT reference sequences. For a sequence to be retained, at least a six-nucleotide match to both a V gene segment and a J gene segment was required. Rearrangements were classified as productive when the CDR3 lacked stop codons and remained in frame with V and J, and all other rearrangements were classified as non-productive. CDR3 was defined by IMGT convention, running from the second conserved V-encoded cysteine to the conserved J-encoded phenylalanine. Sequences without an unambiguous match to a single V gene segment were excluded from the earlier analysis of over 500 of the donors. An earlier analysis of 500 to 700 of the donors classified V segments as functional when productive rearrangements were above 56.7% and as segregating when the standard deviation between donors was above 5%. To diagnose cytomegalovirus status from the catalog of TCR beta chain sequences, a statistical classification framework was built. A later analysis assigned V and J genes by comparing TCR nucleotide sequences with IMGT/GENE-DB human TR gene sequences. Using the TCRdist pipeline, a later analysis assigned CDR3 sequences along with most-parsimonious VDJ recombination scenarios. In a later analysis, each TCR beta chain was defined by its CDR3 amino acid sequence together with its V-gene family, and reads without a unique V-gene family were excluded. In a later analysis, 450 to 600 highly shared, low-generation-probability nucleotide sequences were removed to address suspected cross-contamination and a sequencing artifact. In a later analysis, a clonal expansion index was calculated for each public chain from normalized within-repertoire ranks of inferred template counts. Generation probabilities in a later analysis came from a VDJ recombination model fitted to out-of-frame rearrangements, and those results were checked against IGoR. A later analysis scored TCR-TCR, TCR-HLA and TCR-CMV co-occurrence with hypergeometric tests, applying a repertoire-size bias correction to TCR pairs. A later analysis estimated false discovery rates by permuting HLA or CMV assignments 20 times. In a later analysis, co-occurring TCRs were grouped using DBSCAN, and TCRdist sequence similarity was added for clustering within HLA-allele-positive subsets. Repertoires with fewer than 30,000 or more than 120,000 public chains were left out of co-occurrence clustering, as were several repertoires with anomalous nucleotide sharing. TCRdb obtained this table from immuneACCESS and retained in-frame rearrangements with V and J assigned. These tables miss some clones; where compared with another copy, unresolved V genes account for less than half of the shortfall, and the remainder is unexplained. The V and J calls and clone size are taken from that table; D and trimming were inferred from the DNA. The sample table contains around 36,000 clones; only one count was recorded for roughly 89% of them. The ten biggest clones cover approximately 10% of the sample.

Trimmed from V: 5 bases; trimmed from J: 0 bases; junction bases lacking a gene match: 6. CDR1 and CDR2 were assigned from the germline V gene as SGHTA and FQGNSA. The CDR3 covers 16 residues, taking in both the cysteine and the phenylalanine. The only DNA kept is the CDR3, 48 bases in frame from the first base. The specimen was PBMCs. Rearrangement joined TRBV7-2 to TRBJ2-7, and TRBD2 aligns with 11 junction nucleotides. This clonotype was obtained from a woman aged 40 to 55 in good health and CMV-seropositive. The CDR3 here reads CASSLVAGGLSYEQYF. The DNA sequence follows: TGTGCCAGCAGCCTAGTAGCGGGGGGGCTCTCCTACGAGCAGTACTTC.